Sequencing of this T cell receptor (beta chain) was carried out in a study of blood T cell repertoires in COVID-19. Overall study context: The United States, Italy and Spain supplied acute and convalescent COVID-19 samples.

Clinical history as reported by participants underpinned cohort assignment. The recovered donors of Cohort 3 showed two negative PCRs, clearance, or symptom resolution. Clones were sequenced by immunoSEQ multiplex PCR, and TCRdb holds only the in-frame ones, with some missing. The table shows a few hundred thousand clones, with around 86% occurring only once. V was cut by 5 bases and J by 4 bases, with 14 bases left in between. Germline-derived CDR1 and CDR2 are MNHEY and SMNVEV (reference sequence). CDR3 length equals 14 residues. This chain joins TRBV27 and TRBJ1-2; TRBD1 might be the D (5 bases). The sequencing sample was made of PBMCs or T cells enriched from blood (not recorded which). The TCR originated in a woman under 30 who had recovered from COVID-19. The CDR3 reads CASSPGGLVYGYTF. In nucleotides, the CDR3 is TGTGCCAGCAGTCCGGGGGGACTGGTCTATGGCTACACCTTC.